The entry that follows covers one T cell receptor beta chain sequence. This clonotype was recorded at least ten times. The target of this receptor is not known. The input lacks base qualities; no much larger clone sits a single base away. The source of the sample is a study of Graves' ophthalmopathy and Graves' hyperthyroidism listed by TCRdb under 2018. Looking at the study overall: Peripheral blood samples were taken at the time of initial diagnosis, before any treatment was given. To tell Graves' ophthalmopathy apart from Graves' hyperthyroidism, and to predict which patients would progress to ophthalmopathy, the study relied on TCR beta repertoire signatures. In total, 135 blood samples were TCR-sequenced: roughly 45 ophthalmopathy, some 75 hyperthyroidism and about 17 hyperthyroidism-to-ophthalmopathy patients. A discovery set of more than 90 patients (43 ophthalmopathy, 55 to 60 stable hyperthyroidism) was enrolled to explore V-J signatures distinguishing ophthalmopathy from hyperthyroidism. An independent validation cohort comprised roughly 20 hyperthyroidism patients and 15 to 17 patients who later progressed from hyperthyroidism to ophthalmopathy. In about six hyperthyroidism patients, the T-cell repertoire of thyroid tissue was compared with the T-cell repertoire of blood. Following sampling, methimazole starting at 30 mg daily was administered to hyperthyroidism patients, and high-dose intravenous methylprednisolone was administered to ophthalmopathy patients. The roughly 100 discovery patients were randomly divided into training and test sets at a 7:3 ratio. Study-wide conclusions, independent of this receptor: In validation, the model predicted ophthalmopathy progression with nearly 71% sensitivity and around 72% specificity; approximately 12 predicted patients were CT-confirmed with GO in a median of approximately six months. Ophthalmopathy was separated from stable hyperthyroidism by the 13-signature model with 87.88% sensitivity and around 81% specificity in cross-validation and with 80%/75% in the test set. Most of the expanded thyroid clonotypes with a frequency above 0.001 were also detected in blood, and it was suggested that the thyroid immune response may be reflected by blood repertoires. No statistical method was used to predetermine the sample size, and group allocation was not hidden from the investigators.

From cysteine to phenylalanine, the CDR3 is 15 amino acids long. Only CDR3 DNA remains: 45 bases, in frame from the first base. Trimming at the junction amounts to 7 bases on V and 2 bases on J, and the germline ends lie 15 bases apart. The germline V gene supplies CDR1 MDHEN and CDR2 SYDVKM. Ophthalmopathy patients were characterized by moderately to severely active disease, a Clinical Activity Score of at least 3, a NOSPECS grade of at least 4, and a disease duration under 3 months. Patients were excluded if they had other autoimmune diseases, uncontrolled infections, pregnancy or lactation. Clinical symptoms, serum thyroxine, TRAb, thyroid ultrasound and orbital computed tomography were used for diagnosis. Using Ficoll-Paque density gradient centrifugation, PBMCs were isolated from less than 13 ml of fresh peripheral blood. Total RNA was extracted with Trizol reagent and quality-checked on an Agilent 2100 Bioanalyzer.

For repertoire sequencing, TCR beta CDR3 regions were amplified from RNA transcripts. The first round was an RT-PCR using HTBI primers with the Qiagen OneStep RT-PCR kit, and this first round was followed by a second-round multiplex PCR, then size selection and purification. The libraries underwent paired-end sequencing with 100 bp reads on an Illumina HiSeq2000. In the source study's methods: SOAPnuke was used to process the reads, removing any read that contained adapters or uncalled bases, had a mean Phred below 15, or lacked an exact match to the constant primer or identifier. COPE v1.2.5 was used to merge high-quality paired reads. Each unique nucleotide sequence was defined as a clonotype, and clonotypes were aligned to IMGT TRB V, D and J references with MiTCR v1.1. The analysis was limited to V-J combinations with a frequency above 0.0001, which together covered roughly 99% of the repertoires. For each V-J combination, a TCR clonal expansion and chaos score was defined as the ratio of F50 clonal expansion to chaos observed in the TCRdist matrix. Welch's t-statistics and random forest were used to reduce features to 10 to 15 V-J combinations, which were fed into a naive Bayes classifier. The Morisita-Horn index was used to measure how similar the thyroid and blood repertoires were. TCRdb reworked the public reads: Q25 trimming with fastp, MiXCR clone assembly, productive beta chains retained. CDR3 protein sequences are deduplicated, and each keeps its most common genes and DNA. The V and J calls shown here were made by TCRdb, not taken from the authors' results. This sample holds over 450,000 distinct CDR3 sequences; around 14% were observed only once. The ten top clones hold 8% to 10% of the sample.

This receptor was obtained from a woman aged 30 to 39 with Graves' ophthalmopathy. Donor details come from another sample of the same person, matched by shared clones. The sequenced sample was blood. Recombination joined TRBV28 with TRBJ1-5; TRBD1 is a weak D gene call, 5 bases matching. The bases read TGTGCCAGCAAATTTCCGGGACTGGGCAATCAGCCCCAGCATTTT. Its protein is CASKFPGLGNQPQHF.